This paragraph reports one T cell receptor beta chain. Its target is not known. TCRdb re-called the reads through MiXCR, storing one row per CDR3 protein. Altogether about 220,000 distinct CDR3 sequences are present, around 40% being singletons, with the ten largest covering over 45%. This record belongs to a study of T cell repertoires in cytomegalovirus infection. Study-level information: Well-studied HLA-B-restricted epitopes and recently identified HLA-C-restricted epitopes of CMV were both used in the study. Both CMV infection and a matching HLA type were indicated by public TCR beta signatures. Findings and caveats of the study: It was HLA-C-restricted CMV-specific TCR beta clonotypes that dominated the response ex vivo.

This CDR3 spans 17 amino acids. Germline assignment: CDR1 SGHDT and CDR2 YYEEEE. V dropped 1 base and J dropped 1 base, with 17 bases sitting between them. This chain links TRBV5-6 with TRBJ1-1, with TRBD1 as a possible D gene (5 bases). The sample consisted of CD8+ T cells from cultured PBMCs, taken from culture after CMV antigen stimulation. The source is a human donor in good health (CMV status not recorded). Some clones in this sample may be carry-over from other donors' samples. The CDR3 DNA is TGTGCCAGCAGCTTGATGCTGAGAGGGGCCCAGAACACTGAAGCTTTCTTT. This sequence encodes CASSLMLRGAQNTEAFF.